Each of the 24 T cell receptor beta chains below was sequenced from the same sample in a study of T-cell memory formation after mild COVID-19. TCRdb reprocessed the 5' RACE reads via MiXCR and lists one record per CDR3 protein. The sample has approximately 560,000 distinct CDR3 sequences; about 18% are singletons. The specimen was PBMCs or a T cell subset sorted from them (not recorded which). The source of these receptors is an adult woman who had mild COVID-19 (a few samples of this study predate the infection). Cell type and time point are not known.

V is TRBV7-9 and J is TRBJ2-1, with 7 bases aligning to TRBD1. With 4 bases clipped from V and 8 bases from J, the junction kept 8 bases outside the gene matches. CDR3 length: 14 amino acids. Germline loops: CDR1 SEHNR, CDR2 FQNEAQ (reference sequence). The CDR3 loop is CASSSRQGRDEQFF. CDR3 nucleotide sequence: TGTGCCAGCAGCTCCCGACAGGGTCGGGATGAGCAGTTCTTC.

Only a few counts were recorded for this clonotype. The J gene is TRBJ1-1, the V gene TRBV9; D might be TRBD1 (6 bases). The CDR3 contains 14 residues. With 0 bases removed from V and 5 bases from J, the gap between germline ends came to 11 bases. Germline V lookup: CDR1 SGDLS, CDR2 YYNGEE. The CDR3 nucleotides are TGTGCCAGCAGCGTAGAACAGGGAAGGACTGAAGCTTTCTTT. Protein sequence: CASSVEQGRTEAFF.

This clonotype appeared a few times. J is TRBJ2-1 and V is TRBV12-3 or TRBV12-4; TRBD2 matches at 9 bases. Germline trimming cut 6 bases from V and 6 bases from J; bases unmatched to any gene: 6. CDR3 size: 14 residues. The CDR3 is CASSTGTSSNEQFF. For the CDR3, the DNA is TGTGCCAGCAGCACCGGGACTAGCAGCAATGAGCAGTTCTTC.

This clonotype was seen a handful of times. The V gene is TRBV18, the J gene TRBJ1-1; possibly TRBD1 for D (6 bases). Germline V gene sequence: CDR1 KGHSH, CDR2 LQKENI. The CDR3 is 13 residues long. Trimming shortened V by 3 bases and J by 8 bases, and 13 bases separated the two germline ends. The CDR3 region is CASSPGTRIEAFF. CDR3 DNA: TGTGCCAGCTCACCCGGGACAAGGATCGAAGCTTTCTTT.

The rearrangement uses TRBV21-1 and TRBJ2-7. TRBV21-1 is reported as a pseudogene. The CDR3 has 13 amino acids. The CDR3 sequence: CASKIRGSYEQYF. The CDR3 region has the DNA TGTGCCAGCAAGATACGCGGCAGCTACGAGCAGTACTTC.

This clonotype came up a few times. The gene calls are TRBV7-2 and TRBJ1-2; TRBD1 might be the D (5 bases). The CDR3 runs to 15 residues. Trimming shortened V by 4 bases and J by 4 bases, and 16 bases separated the two germline ends. Germline V lookup: CDR1 SGHTA, CDR2 FQGNSA. CDR3 nucleotides: TGTGCCAGCAGCTCAGAAGGGCAGGGACCCTATGGCTACACCTTC. It translates to CASSSEGQGPYGYTF.

This clonotype came up many times. The chain recombines TRBV5-1 with TRBJ2-2, with D maybe TRBD1 (5 bases). The CDR3 length is 14 residues. Deletions cut 2 bases from V and 6 bases from J, with 11 bases between. Germline CDR1 is SGHRS and CDR2 is YFSETQ. CDR3 DNA: TGCGCCAGCAGCTTTACGGCAGGGTCCGGGGAGCTGTTTTTT. Translating gives CASSFTAGSGELFF.

The sample holds many counts of this clonotype. The chain employs TRBV9 and TRBJ1-2; 11 bases align to TRBD1. The CDR3 consists of 17 residues. Germline assignment: CDR1 SGDLS and CDR2 YYNGEE. J gave up 6 bases and V 0 bases, and 10 bases lay outside the gene matches. The CDR3: CASSVVVRRTGGDGYTF. In nucleotides, the CDR3 is TGTGCCAGCAGCGTAGTCGTGAGGAGGACAGGGGGCGATGGCTACACCTTC.

This clonotype has just a few counts. The V gene is TRBV24-1, the J gene TRBJ2-1; D is unresolved. V lost 5 bases and J 5 bases, leaving 9 bases between the germline ends. Germline V gives CDR1 KGHDR, CDR2 SFDVKD. The CDR3 has 13 residues. This CDR3 reads CATSGWVDNEQFF. The DNA of the CDR3 is TGTGCCACCAGTGGTTGGGTAGACAATGAGCAGTTCTTC.

V and J are TRBV5-1 and TRBJ2-1; perhaps D is TRBD1 or TRBD2 (5 bases each). V shed 3 bases and J shed 2 bases, with 15 bases lying between them. The CDR3 has 16 residues. The germline gives CDR1 SGHRS, CDR2 YFSETQ. The CDR3 spells CASSSRGSGTYNEQFF. DNA for the CDR3: TGCGCCAGCAGCTCCCGGGGCAGCGGAACCTACAATGAGCAGTTCTTC.

This chain connects TRBV18 to TRBJ2-7; no clear D gene. This CDR3 is built from 15 residues. V lost 3 bases and J 0 bases, leaving 12 bases between the germline ends. Germline CDR1 is KGHSH and CDR2 is LQKENI. CDR3 amino acids: CASSPGSGSSYEQYF. CDR3 nucleotides: TGTGCCAGCTCACCGGGTAGTGGTAGCTCCTACGAGCAGTACTTC.

In its sample, this clonotype was seen once. The chain employs TRBV9 and TRBJ2-5; D is perhaps TRBD1 (6 bases). The V gene lost 1 base and the J gene lost 1 base, with 11 bases spanning the gap. This CDR3 contains 15 residues. Germline V lookup: CDR1 SGDLS, CDR2 YYNGEE. The CDR3 region has the DNA TGTGCCAGCAGCGTACTCGGGACACTCCAAGAGACCCAGTACTTC. Its protein product is CASSVLGTLQETQYF.

The genes are TRBV5-1 and TRBJ2-3; D not resolved. From germline, CDR1 is SGHRS and CDR2 YFSETQ. V lost 0 bases, J lost 6 bases, and 17 bases lay in between. This CDR3 is built from 16 residues. CDR3 bases: TGCGCCAGCAGCTTGGATTCCGCTCCTGGTAGCGATACGCAGTATTTT. This codes for CASSLDSAPGSDTQYF.

CDR3 DNA sequence: TGTGCCAGCAGCAGGGGGACAGGGGGGAACACTGAAGCTTTCTTT. This translates into CASSRGTGGNTEAFF. This chain joins TRBV7-2 and TRBJ1-1, with 11 bases fitting TRBD1. This CDR3 contains 15 residues. Trimming cost V 5 bases and J 1 base; bases outside gene matches: 3. Germline-derived CDR1 and CDR2 are SGHTA and FQGNSA.

This sequence joins TRBV9 and TRBJ2-3; no reliable D call. Germline CDR1 reads SGDLS; CDR2 reads YYNGEE. Trimming stripped 0 bases from V and 1 base from J, with 6 bases between. The CDR3 totals 14 residues. The CDR3 DNA is TGTGCCAGCAGCGTAGCGGTGGGCACAGATACGCAGTATTTT. Its protein is CASSVAVGTDTQYF.

The rearrangement joins TRBV5-1 to TRBJ2-1; 10 bases are shared with TRBD2. The length of the CDR3 is 15 residues. From germline, CDR1 is SGHRS and CDR2 YFSETQ. Trimming removed 2 bases from V and 6 bases from J; junction bases left unmatched: 5. The CDR3 region is CASSFGTSEGNEQFF. DNA for the CDR3: TGCGCCAGCAGCTTTGGGACTAGCGAAGGCAATGAGCAGTTCTTC.

The chain is built from TRBV6-1 and TRBJ1-2, with TRBD1 matching over 9 bases. The CDR3 extends over 14 amino acids. Germline V gene data show CDR1 as MNHNS and CDR2 as SASEGT. V was pared by 5 bases and J by 9 bases, with 10 bases of the junction left unmatched. The chain's CDR3 is CASSLGTGSRSYTF. DNA for the CDR3: TGTGCCAGCAGTTTGGGGACAGGGTCTAGAAGCTACACCTTC.

This clonotype was detected only a few times. The V and J genes are TRBV4-1 and TRBJ1-5; tentative D call: TRBD1 (6 bases). This CDR3 has 15 residues. The germline V gene has CDR1 MGHRA and CDR2 YSYEKL. The V and J ends lost 5 bases and 6 bases respectively, with 17 bases between them. CDR3 bases: TGCGCCAGCAGCTACGGACCTGGGGGGGCTCAGCCCCAGCATTTT. The encoded protein is CASSYGPGGAQPQHF.

This clonotype was counted between two and nine times. The rearrangement joins TRBV7-9 to TRBJ2-7; 7 nucleotides agree with TRBD1. Germline values: CDR1 SEHNR, CDR2 FQNEAQ (reference sequence). The CDR3 has 14 residues. V was pared by 4 bases and J by 5 bases, with 8 bases of the junction left unmatched. CDR3 loop: CASSSLTGRDEQYF. In DNA, the CDR3 is TGTGCCAGCAGCTCCCTGACAGGGCGGGACGAGCAGTACTTC.

The V call is TRBV15, the J call TRBJ1-2; TRBD1 matches at 9 bases. Per the germline V gene, CDR1 is LNHNV and CDR2 is YYDKDF (reference sequence). The length of the CDR3 is 13 residues. Trimming removed 3 bases from V and 10 bases from J; junction bases left unmatched: 6. CDR3: CATSRLDRGNYTF. The CDR3 nucleotides read TGTGCCACCAGCAGGCTCGACAGGGGGAACTACACCTTC.

This clonotype was recorded many times. CDR3 sequence reads: CASSYSSGANVLTF. Here the CDR3 DNA reads TGTGCCAGCAGTTACAGCTCTGGGGCCAACGTCCTGACTTTC. The chain carries TRBV6-2 or TRBV6-3 and TRBJ2-6, with D unclear. The germline V gene encodes CDR1 MNHEY and CDR2 SVGEGT. Trimming took off 2 bases at V and 0 bases at J, with 2 bases between the two ends. The CDR3 is 14 residues long.

Regarding this clonotype: A much larger clonotype is one base distant, so this may be a read error. This rearrangement joins TRBV12-3 or TRBV12-4 to TRBJ2-6; D gene uncertain. This CDR3 has 14 residues. Trimming took 3 bases from V and 0 from J, leaving 3 bases between them. The CDR3 protein is CASSFNSGANVLTF. The CDR3 DNA is TGTGCCAGCAGTTTTAACTCTGGGGCCAACGTCCTGACTTTC.

This clonotype was observed many times. The chain couples TRBV27 to TRBJ1-6; 11 bases are a match to TRBD1. Germline lookup yields CDR1 MNHEY and CDR2 SMNVEV (reference sequence). V lost 5 bases to trimming and J lost 9 bases; unmatched junction nucleotides: 12. This CDR3 is built from 17 residues. In DNA form, the CDR3 reads TGTGCCAGCAGTCTACGCTGGGACAGGGGGTTTGGTTCACCCCTCCACTTT. It is translated as CASSLRWDRGFGSPLHF.

This clonotype has only a few counts. The chain couples TRBV7-9 to TRBJ1-5, with unresolved D. The CDR3 spans 13 residues. The germline V gene encodes CDR1 SEHNR and CDR2 FQNEAQ (reference sequence). The V and J ends lost 5 bases and 7 bases respectively, with 12 bases between them. The CDR3 loop reads CASSETGGQPQHF. CDR3 sequence (DNA): TGTGCCAGCAGCGAGACCGGTGGCCAGCCCCAGCATTTT.